Included here is one T cell receptor beta chain sequence, with context. The data were taken from a study of blood T cell repertoires in COVID-19. On the study more broadly: The United States, Italy and Spain were the sources of the acute and convalescent COVID-19 samples. T cells, B-cell-depleted T cells, or PBMCs supplied cDNA or gDNA.

Per the study methods: For nucleated cells, counts were estimated from reference gene primer amplification. Libraries were prepared by immunoSEQ multiplex PCR; TCRdb keeps only in-frame clonotypes and omits some of them. That table furnishes V, J and clone size, whereas the DNA furnished D and trimming. The sample has 35,000 to 40,000 clones; 70% to 90% are singletons. The germline CDR1 and CDR2 sequences are MGHRA and YSYEKL. This CDR3 has 15 amino acids. V lost 4 bases and J lost 6; bases outside the gene matches: 6. Sequencing was done on a sample of peripheral blood. This chain connects TRBV4-1 to TRBJ2-7; 13 nucleotides align to TRBD2. This receptor was identified in a man aged 55 to 70 with COVID-19, enrolled during active disease. For the CDR3, the DNA is TGCGCCAGCAGCCTCGCCGGGACTAGCGGGACCGAGCAGTACTTC. As protein: CASSLAGTSGTEQYF.